These 23 T cell receptor beta chains originate from one sample sequenced in a study of blood T cell repertoires in COVID-19. Data came from immunoSEQ multiplex PCR; TCRdb stores just in-frame clones and leaves some out. The sample yields some 370,000 clones, 89% seen once. What was sequenced was peripheral blood. Every receptor here comes from a man in his forties or fifties with acute or convalescent COVID-19.

The rearrangement uses TRBV5-1 and TRBJ1-1, with no clear D. Germline lookup yields CDR1 SGHRS and CDR2 YFSETQ. CDR3 length: 11 residues. Trimming pared 3 bases from V and 2 bases from J, leaving 2 bases between. CDR3 sequence reads: CASSSNTEAFF. The CDR3 DNA reads as TGCGCCAGCAGCTCTAACACTGAAGCTTTCTTT.

The chain uses TRBV4-1 and TRBJ2-6; D gene unclear. The CDR3 has 15 amino acids. V dropped 1 base and J dropped 1 base, with 5 bases sitting between them. From germline, CDR1 is MGHRA and CDR2 YSYEKL. CDR3 amino acids: CASSQVYSGANVLTF. CDR3 sequence (DNA): TGCGCCAGCAGCCAAGTATATTCTGGGGCCAACGTCCTGACTTTC.

This rearrangement joins TRBV4-2 to TRBJ2-5; the match to TRBD2 covers 7 bases. Germline CDR1 is LGHNA and CDR2 is YNFKEQ. The J segment lost 2 bases and the V segment lost 1 base, leaving 7 bases of the junction unmatched. The CDR3 spans 16 residues. The CDR3 DNA follows: TGTGCCAGCAGCCAAGCCCGGGACTACCGACAAGAGACCCAGTACTTC. It translates to CASSQARDYRQETQYF.

V gene TRBV7-6 combines with J gene TRBJ1-6; D uncertain. Trimming left V 3 bases short and J 7 bases short, with 7 bases between. The CDR3 runs 13 residues. Germline loops: CDR1 SGHVS, CDR2 FNYEAQ. CDR3 nucleotides: TGTGCCAGCAGCTTTGGCAAAAATTCACCCCTCCACTTT. Protein product: CASSFGKNSPLHF.

This clone occurred a few times. The chain joins TRBV7-3 to TRBJ2-5; D is possibly TRBD2 (5 bases). Trimming pared 5 bases from V and 1 base from J, leaving 14 bases between. The CDR3 has 15 residues. Germline CDR1 reads SGHTA; CDR2 reads FQGTGA. DNA for the CDR3: TGTGCCAGCAGCCCAAATGGAGGTCGCCAAGAGACCCAGTACTTC. Translation gives CASSPNGGRQETQYF.

V and J are TRBV30 and TRBJ1-1; D gene unclear. The germline gives CDR1 GTSNPN, CDR2 SVGIG (reference sequence). CDR3 length equals 13 residues. V was shortened by 0 bases and J by 4 bases, with 9 bases between the two germline ends. CDR3 bases: TGTGCCTGGAGTGTTCTAGTTGGCACTGAAGCTTTCTTT. Amino acids: CAWSVLVGTEAFF.

This clone was counted a single time. The chain carries TRBV3-1 (or the pseudogene TRBV3-2) and TRBJ2-5, with 8 bases matching TRBD2. The germline V gene has CDR1 LGHDT and CDR2 YNNKEL (reference sequence). With 2 bases clipped from V and 6 bases from J, the junction kept 8 bases outside the gene matches. The CDR3 loop spans 15 amino acids. As DNA, the CDR3 is TGTGCCAGCAGCCAACCCATTACGGGGGGGAAGACCCAGTACTTC. This codes for CASSQPITGGKTQYF.

The chain recombines TRBV9 with TRBJ1-3, with D maybe TRBD1 (5 bases). Germline V gene sequence: CDR1 SGDLS, CDR2 YYNGEE. V lost 0 bases, J lost 0 bases, and 10 bases lay in between. The CDR3 is 16 amino acids. The CDR3 protein is CASSVGGTNSGNTIYF. Written as DNA, the CDR3 is TGTGCCAGCAGCGTAGGTGGGACTAACTCTGGAAACACCATATATTTT.

CDR3 bases: TGCGCCAGCAGCCCCGCGGAGAGTTACTTGGCCGGGGAGCTGTTTTTT. Translation gives CASSPAESYLAGELFF. The V and J genes are TRBV5-1 and TRBJ2-2; no reliable D call. Germline CDR1 reads SGHRS; CDR2 reads YFSETQ. Trimming took off 4 bases at V and 6 bases at J, with 19 bases between the two ends. This CDR3 contains 16 residues.

V is TRBV7-3 and J is TRBJ1-1; D gene unclear. Germline loops: CDR1 SGHTA, CDR2 FQGTGA. This CDR3 region has 13 residues. The V end lost 2 bases, the J end lost 0 bases, and 4 bases lay between the germline ends. DNA for the CDR3: TGTGCCAGCAGCTTACTTATGAACACTGAAGCTTTCTTT. As protein: CASSLLMNTEAFF.

The chain has TRBV7-3 and TRBJ2-7, with 8 bases that match TRBD1. With 3 bases clipped from V and 5 bases from J, the junction kept 21 bases outside the gene matches. The CDR3 covers 19 residues. CDR1 and CDR2 from the germline V gene are SGHTA and FQGTGA. DNA for the CDR3: TGTGCCAGCAGCTTTCCCTTCGAGGCAGGGGGCCCTTCTTGCGACGAGCAGTACTTC. As protein: CASSFPFEAGGPSCDEQYF.

The J gene is TRBJ1-2, the V gene TRBV10-3; TRBD1 matches 7 bases. The CDR3 covers 14 residues. Germline loops: CDR1 ENHRY, CDR2 SYGVKD. Unmatched junction bases numbered 7, after V lost 6 bases and J lost 3 bases. The CDR3: CAISSQGIHYGYTF. CDR3 bases: TGTGCCATCAGCTCACAGGGGATCCACTATGGCTACACCTTC.

The J gene is TRBJ1-4, the V gene TRBV12-3 or TRBV12-4; 7 bases fit TRBD1. The CDR3 is 12 residues long. V lost 5 bases and J lost 7; bases outside the gene matches: 1. CDR3 loop: CASSGDSEKLFF. The CDR3, as DNA: TGTGCCAGCAGTGGGGACAGTGAAAAACTGTTTTTT.

The V gene is TRBV2, the J gene TRBJ1-3; TRBD1 is a possible D gene (5 bases). V was clipped by 4 bases and J by 4 bases, with 14 bases between them. The CDR3 has 15 amino acids. Germline assignment: CDR1 SNHLY and CDR2 FYNNEI. The CDR3: CASSVLGGAGNTIYF. CDR3 DNA: TGTGCCAGCAGTGTATTGGGGGGTGCGGGAAACACCATATATTTT.

This clone is a singleton in its sample. This rearrangement joins TRBV18 to TRBJ2-5; a weak D match, TRBD2 (5 bases). The CDR3 is 13 residues long. Germline lookup yields CDR1 KGHSH and CDR2 LQKENI. V lost 5 bases and J lost 5, with 12 bases in between. As DNA, the CDR3 is TGTGCCAGCTCATGGACTCTTTTGGAGACCCAGTACTTC. Protein product: CASSWTLLETQYF.

The V and J genes are TRBV10-3 and TRBJ2-2, with 7 bases lining up with TRBD1. The CDR3 is 17 residues long. From germline, CDR1 is ENHRY and CDR2 SYGVKD. V lost 6 bases to trimming and J lost 6 bases; unmatched junction nucleotides: 16. The CDR3 DNA reads as TGTGCCATCAGGATGAATTTCCGGGACAGTGGCCCCGGGGAGCTGTTTTTT. This sequence encodes CAIRMNFRDSGPGELFF.

This chain connects TRBV27 to TRBJ2-7; 7 bases are a match to TRBD1. CDR1 and CDR2 (germline): MNHEY, SMNVEV (reference sequence). V lost 5 bases and J lost 2; bases outside the gene matches: 12. This CDR3 has 16 residues. The CDR3 DNA reads TGTGCCAGCAGTCTACGACAGGGCGAGTTTCCCTACGAGCAGTACTTC. It translates to CASSLRQGEFPYEQYF.

V is TRBV6-4 and J is TRBJ2-3, with 12 nucleotides matching TRBD2. Germline V CDR1 and CDR2: MRHNA, SNTAGT. CDR3 length equals 16 residues. With 6 bases clipped from V and 4 bases from J, the junction kept 8 bases outside the gene matches. CDR3 in DNA: TGTGCCAGCAGACCTCTAGCGGGAGGGGGCTCAGATACGCAGTATTTT. Translated: CASRPLAGGGSDTQYF.

The rearrangement uses TRBV9 and TRBJ2-7, with D possibly TRBD1 on 6 matching bases. The V end lost 4 bases, the J end lost 3 bases, and 11 bases lay between the germline ends. The V gene's germline CDR1 is SGDLS and CDR2 YYNGEE. The CDR3 extends over 13 amino acids. CDR3 protein: CASSPRGYYEQYF. Written as DNA, the CDR3 is TGTGCCAGCAGCCCGAGGGGGTACTACGAGCAGTACTTC.

V gene TRBV18 combines with J gene TRBJ1-1; TRBD1 aligns across 8 bases. The germline CDR1 and CDR2 sequences are KGHSH and LQKENI. V trimming: 2 bases; J trimming: 4 bases; junction bases outside the gene matches: 9. The CDR3 extends over 16 amino acids. This CDR3 is CASSPKMADRGTEAFF. The CDR3 DNA sequence: TGTGCCAGCTCACCAAAAATGGCCGACAGGGGCACTGAAGCTTTCTTT.

The chain joins TRBV7-9 to TRBJ2-2; a weak D match, TRBD2 (5 bases). Germline assignment: CDR1 SEHNR and CDR2 FQNEAQ (reference sequence). V was trimmed by 2 bases and J by 0 bases, leaving 10 bases between them. The CDR3 has 16 amino acids. The CDR3 spells CASSLLSGTNTGELFF. The DNA for the CDR3 is TGTGCCAGCAGCTTATTGTCGGGAACGAACACCGGGGAGCTGTTTTTT.

The chain employs TRBV9 and TRBJ2-1; maybe TRBD2 (6 bases). The CDR3 is 17 amino acids. Germline V gene lookup returns CDR1 SGDLS and CDR2 YYNGEE. The germline V and J ends were trimmed by 3 bases and 4 bases, with 20 bases remaining between them. CDR3 bases: TGTGCCAGCAGCGCTGGAGTTGGGGGGTTGGGATACAATGAGCAGTTCTTC. Translated: CASSAGVGGLGYNEQFF.

This sequence joins TRBV15 and TRBJ1-2; TRBD1 aligns across 10 bases. Germline V gives CDR1 LNHNV, CDR2 YYDKDF (reference sequence). The trim removed 7 bases at V and 3 bases at J, leaving 8 bases unmatched. This CDR3 is 15 amino acids long. This chain's CDR3 is CATKSGTGVYYGYTF. The CDR3 bases are TGTGCCACCAAATCAGGGACAGGGGTTTACTATGGCTACACCTTC.